Below are 27 T cell receptor beta chains sequenced from a single sample in a study of cytomegalovirus exposure and HLA in healthy donors. Here immunoSEQ multiplex PCR was the method, and the copy in TCRdb shows in-frame clones only, minus some. The data show about 120,000 clones, roughly 82% seen once. The sample taken for sequencing was PBMCs. Receptor source: a young man in good health and CMV-seronegative.

The chain combines TRBV7-9 with TRBJ2-7; tentative D call: TRBD1 (7 bases). CDR1 and CDR2 (germline): SEHNR, FQNEAQ (reference sequence). The CDR3 length is 15 residues. Trimming took 5 bases from V and 5 from J, leaving 19 bases between them. In nucleotides, the CDR3 is TGTGCCAGCAGCCCAACGGGCGGAGGGGGCCACGAGCAGTACTTC. It encodes CASSPTGGGGHEQYF.

V and J are TRBV6-5 and TRBJ2-4; 16 bases agree with TRBD2. The CDR3 contains 15 residues. V shed 6 bases, J shed 8 bases, and the junction held 4 bases outside the gene matches. Germline V gene data show CDR1 as MNHEY and CDR2 as SVGAGI. The CDR3 DNA reads as TGTGCCAGCAGGGGGACTAGCGGGGGGGCCCACATTCAGTACTTC. Translating gives CASRGTSGGAHIQYF.

The V call is TRBV6-5, the J call TRBJ1-1; 9 bases are a match to TRBD1. V was pared by 6 bases and J by 5 bases, with 10 bases of the junction left unmatched. Per the germline V gene, CDR1 is MNHEY and CDR2 is SVGAGI. The CDR3 totals 15 residues. The CDR3 nucleotides are TGTGCCAGCAGCCAAGTTCCGACAGGGGGGACTGAAGCTTTCTTT. This gives the protein CASSQVPTGGTEAFF.

The chain couples TRBV6-5 to TRBJ2-7, with 7 bases that match TRBD2. The CDR3 is made up of 13 amino acids. Germline V CDR1 and CDR2: MNHEY, SVGAGI. V lost 7 bases and J lost 1; bases outside the gene matches: 4. The CDR3 protein is CASTPGRSYEQYF. The CDR3 nucleotides are TGTGCCAGCACACCCGGGAGGTCCTACGAGCAGTACTTC.

The rearrangement links TRBV4-1 to TRBJ1-4, with D maybe TRBD1 (6 bases). V was shortened by 0 bases and J by 8 bases, with 16 bases between the two germline ends. CDR3 length equals 16 residues. CDR1 and CDR2 from the germline V gene are MGHRA and YSYEKL. The CDR3 spells CASSQDWGWGREKLFF. For the CDR3, the DNA is TGCGCCAGCAGCCAAGATTGGGGGTGGGGGCGGGAAAAACTGTTTTTT.

J is TRBJ1-2 and V is TRBV29-1; TRBD1 aligns across 9 bases. CDR1 and CDR2 from the germline V gene are SQVTM and ANQGSEA. The CDR3 is 13 amino acids. V was pared by 6 bases and J by 8 bases, with 10 bases of the junction left unmatched. The CDR3 sequence is CSVDRDRVSGYTF. The CDR3 region has the DNA TGCAGCGTAGACCGGGACAGGGTTAGCGGCTACACCTTC.

Note on this clone: A read error is possible here, since a much larger clone lies one base away. The chain recombines TRBV5-1 with TRBJ2-1, with D possibly matching TRBD2 (5 bases). Per the germline V gene, CDR1 is SGHRS and CDR2 is YFSETQ. The CDR3 is made up of 15 amino acids. This CDR3 is CTSSLAEGTVNEQFF. The CDR3 region has the DNA TGCACCAGCAGCTTGGCCGAGGGAACGGTCAATGAGCAGTTCTTC.

This clone was picked up one time. The rearrangement joins TRBV7-6 to TRBJ2-1; D might be TRBD1 (6 bases). This CDR3 contains 13 residues. V was cut by 8 bases and J by 1 base, with 9 bases left in between. Germline CDR1 and CDR2: SGHVS and FNYEAQ. CDR3 residues: CASQGGSYNEQFF. For the CDR3, the DNA is TGTGCCAGCCAAGGGGGATCCTACAATGAGCAGTTCTTC.

The chain recombines TRBV7-6 with TRBJ1-4; 11 positions match TRBD1. Germline CDR1 reads SGHVS; CDR2 reads FNYEAQ. The CDR3 has 16 amino acids. The ends lost 0 bases at V and 6 bases at J; junction bases unmatched: 3. Written as DNA, the CDR3 is TGTGCCAGCAGCTTAGCTCCGGGACAGGGGGATGAAAAACTGTTTTTT. It translates to CASSLAPGQGDEKLFF.

The chain combines TRBV6-5 with TRBJ2-1; 9 positions agree with TRBD1. The CDR3 extends over 13 amino acids. V shed 6 bases, J shed 10 bases, and the junction held 7 bases outside the gene matches. CDR1 and CDR2 (germline): MNHEY, SVGAGI. CDR3 nucleotides: TGTGCCAGCAGGACAGGGGGTGGGAGGGAGCAGTTCTTC. This sequence encodes CASRTGGGREQFF.

The chain is built from TRBV30 and TRBJ1-2; D not certain. Germline loops: CDR1 GTSNPN, CDR2 SVGIG (reference sequence). V was clipped by 0 bases and J by 7 bases, with 9 bases between them. The CDR3 is 12 amino acids. CDR3 in amino acids: CAWSVSPSGYTF. In DNA form, the CDR3 reads TGTGCCTGGAGTGTCTCCCCGTCTGGCTACACCTTC.

V and J are TRBV30 and TRBJ2-4; D is unclear. Germline assignment: CDR1 GTSNPN and CDR2 SVGIG (reference sequence). Deletions cut 2 bases from V and 1 base from J, with 12 bases between. The CDR3 totals 15 residues. The CDR3 DNA is TGTGCCTGGAGTCCCTATACCGGGGCCAAAAACATTCAGTACTTC. It yields the protein CAWSPYTGAKNIQYF.

This clone came up a few times. The chain is built from TRBV30 and TRBJ2-7, with a weak D call TRBD1 (5 bases). This CDR3 is 11 amino acids long. The germline CDR1 and CDR2 sequences are GTSNPN and SVGIG (reference sequence). Trimming pared 8 bases from V and 4 bases from J, leaving 12 bases between. The CDR3, as DNA: TGTGCCCGTGGAAGGGGTTACGAGCAGTACTTC. This sequence encodes CARGRGYEQYF.

The genes are TRBV7-9 and TRBJ2-7, with TRBD2 matching 10 bases. Germline CDR1 reads SEHNR; CDR2 reads FQNEAQ (reference sequence). This CDR3 has 15 residues. The trim removed 5 bases at V and 6 bases at J, leaving 10 bases unmatched. The CDR3, as DNA: TGTGCCAGCAGCCTCCTAGCGGGAGAATTCAGCGAGCAGTACTTC. Translating it yields CASSLLAGEFSEQYF.

This clone was seen a single time. This chain links TRBV11-3 with TRBJ2-5; 9 positions match TRBD2. V was pared by 4 bases and J by 2 bases, with 8 bases of the junction left unmatched. The CDR3 totals 16 residues. The germline V gene has CDR1 SGHNT and CDR2 YENEEA. The CDR3 loop reads CASSSGGGRAQETQYF. In DNA form, the CDR3 reads TGTGCCAGCAGCTCTGGAGGCGGGAGGGCTCAAGAGACCCAGTACTTC.

The rearrangement uses TRBV7-2 and TRBJ2-7; TRBD2 aligns across 9 bases. J lost 4 bases, V lost 7 bases, and 5 bases had no gene match. The length of the CDR3 is 13 residues. Germline assignment: CDR1 SGHTA and CDR2 FQGNSA. DNA for the CDR3: TGTGCCAGCAATGGCGGGGGGGCGTACGAGCAGTACTTC. Protein: CASNGGGAYEQYF.

This chain joins TRBV19 and TRBJ1-6, with 8 nucleotides matching TRBD1. CDR3 length: 15 residues. The J segment lost 5 bases and the V segment lost 4 bases, leaving 4 bases of the junction unmatched. Germline assignment: CDR1 LNHDA and CDR2 SQIVND (reference sequence). The CDR3 DNA sequence: TGTGCCAGTAGTAGGAGACAGGGGCATAATTCACCCCTCCACTTT. Translating it yields CASSRRQGHNSPLHF. Full variable domain (rest looked up from reference TRBV19 and TRBJ1-6): DGGITQSPKYLFRKEGQNVTLSCEQNLNHDAMYWYRQDPGQGLRLIYYSQIVNDFQKGDIAEGYSVSREKKESFPLTVTSAQKNPTAFYLCASSRRQGHNSPLHFGNGTRLTVT.

V and J are TRBV6-6 and TRBJ1-2; 7 positions match TRBD1. V lost 4 bases to trimming and J lost 8 bases; unmatched junction nucleotides: 16. The germline V gene has CDR1 MNHNY and CDR2 SVGAGI (reference sequence). CDR3 size: 16 residues. The CDR3 DNA reads TGTGCCAGCAGTTCCCTTGGGCAGGGGGGAACGATGGGCTACACCTTC. It encodes CASSSLGQGGTMGYTF.

A single count supports this clone. The chain uses TRBV6-6 and TRBJ2-2; D possibly corresponds to TRBD2 (6 bases). The CDR3 loop spans 13 amino acids. The V gene's germline CDR1 is MNHNY and CDR2 SVGAGI (reference sequence). V lost 2 bases to trimming and J lost 7 bases, with 8 bases between them. As DNA, the CDR3 is TGTGCCAGCAGTTACCCGCGGGGCGGGGAGCTGTTTTTT. Its protein is CASSYPRGGELFF.

This clone was detected only a few times. The chain joins TRBV19 to TRBJ2-1, with TRBD1 matching 12 bases. With V trimmed by 6 bases and J by 6 bases, 12 bases remained unmatched. Germline-derived CDR1 and CDR2 are LNHDA and SQIVND (reference sequence). The CDR3 has 17 amino acids. The CDR3 bases are TGTGCCAGTAGATTCCAATCGGGACAGGGGGCAGGCAATGAGCAGTTCTTC. It translates to CASRFQSGQGAGNEQFF. Combining the CDR3 with reference TRBV19 and TRBJ2-1 gives the whole variable domain DGGITQSPKYLFRKEGQNVTLSCEQNLNHDAMYWYRQDPGQGLRLIYYSQIVNDFQKGDIAEGYSVSREKKESFPLTVTSAQKNPTAFYLCASRFQSGQGAGNEQFFGPGTRLTVL.

The chain uses TRBV18 and TRBJ1-1; the D is unclear. CDR3 length: 12 residues. Germline V CDR1 and CDR2: KGHSH, LQKENI. V was pared by 5 bases and J by 4 bases, with 8 bases between. In nucleotides, the CDR3 is TGTGCCAGCTCAAGAGGGCTCACTGAAGCTTTCTTT. Its translation is CASSRGLTEAFF.

This rearrangement joins TRBV9 to TRBJ2-2; 7 nucleotides line up with TRBD2. Per germline, CDR1 SGDLS and CDR2 YYNGEE. This CDR3 is built from 18 residues. Trimming took 4 bases from V and 0 from J; bases not matched to a gene: 12. The CDR3 region has the DNA TGTGCCAGCAGCCTAAGCGGGACGGTACTCGCGAACACCGGGGAGCTGTTTTTT. As protein: CASSLSGTVLANTGELFF.

The chain employs TRBV9 and TRBJ1-2, with D possibly matching TRBD1 (5 bases). Deletions cut 3 bases from V and 6 bases from J, with 15 bases between. Germline CDR1 and CDR2: SGDLS and YYNGEE. CDR3 length: 14 residues. The CDR3 here is CASSAMTVGDGYTF. Here the CDR3 DNA reads TGTGCCAGCAGCGCCATGACAGTTGGGGATGGCTACACCTTC. Supplemented by reference TRBV9 and TRBJ1-2, the full variable domain reads DSGVTQTPKHLITATGQRVTLRCSPRSGDLSVYWYQQSLDQGLQFLIQYYNGEERAKGNILERFSAQQFPDLHSELNLSSLELGDSALYFCASSAMTVGDGYTFGSGTRLTVV.

This CDR3 reads CASSTSGRASDQYF. The CDR3 DNA reads TGTGCCAGTAGTACTAGCGGGAGGGCCTCGGACCAGTACTTC. V usage is TRBV19 and J usage is TRBJ2-5; 12 positions agree with TRBD2. The ends lost 4 bases at V and 10 bases at J; junction bases unmatched: 7. The CDR3 runs to 14 residues. The germline gives CDR1 LNHDA, CDR2 SQIVND (reference sequence).

The chain carries TRBV27 and TRBJ1-4; 9 positions agree with TRBD1. Germline lookup yields CDR1 MNHEY and CDR2 SMNVEV (reference sequence). The ends lost 5 bases at V and 9 bases at J; junction bases unmatched: 7. There are 14 residues in the CDR3. CDR3 residues: CASSPGTGPKKLFF. The CDR3 bases are TGTGCCAGCAGTCCGGGGACAGGGCCCAAAAAACTGTTTTTT.

Written as DNA, the CDR3 is TGCAGCGTTGATGGGGCTTCCGGGAGAGGCACAGATACGCAGTATTTT. Translated, it gives CSVDGASGRGTDTQYF. The V call is TRBV29-1, the J call TRBJ2-3, with TRBD2 as a possible D gene (6 bases). V was clipped by 3 bases and J by 1 base, with 17 bases between them. Per germline, CDR1 SQVTM and CDR2 ANQGSEA. The CDR3 totals 16 residues.

The chain carries TRBV5-4 and TRBJ2-7; a possible D gene is TRBD2 (5 bases). The V gene's germline CDR1 is SGHNT and CDR2 YYREEE (reference sequence). The CDR3 contains 15 residues. V lost 4 bases and J lost 2, with 16 bases in between. The CDR3 sequence: CASSPAYGRAYEQYF. CDR3 DNA sequence: TGTGCCAGCAGCCCTGCTTACGGGCGGGCCTACGAGCAGTACTTC.